A single sample gave rise to the 6 T cell receptor beta chains below, sequenced in a study of response to subunit inactivated influenza vaccine. TCRdb reprocessed the RT-PCR reads with MiXCR, giving one entry per CDR3 protein. The sample lists a few hundred thousand distinct CDR3 sequences; around 10% were seen once. These records were also assigned to another study, of T cells expressing NK-cell markers. That report notes: The authors made TCR beta cDNA libraries by 5'RACE template switching. This switching added a universal primer site and UMIs.

The starting material was PBMCs from blood, obtained on the day of vaccination. These receptors were taken from a man over 45 who received an inactivated influenza vaccine.

This clonotype was seen a handful of times. The genes are TRBV10-3 and TRBJ2-1; D remains ambiguous. The V gene lost 2 bases and the J gene lost 5 bases, with 4 bases spanning the gap. Germline V gene data show CDR1 as ENHRY and CDR2 as SYGVKD. The CDR3 loop spans 12 amino acids. CDR3 DNA: TGTGCCATCAGTGAGAACAACAATGAGCAGTTCTTC. Amino acid sequence: CAISENNNEQFF.

The rearrangement joins TRBV5-1 to TRBJ2-7, with 8 bases identical to TRBD2. V shed 7 bases, J shed 3 bases, and the junction held 6 bases outside the gene matches. The CDR3 sequence is 13 residues long. Germline lookup yields CDR1 SGHRS and CDR2 YFSETQ. CDR3 sequence (DNA): TGCGCCAGCGCCCACAGCGGGGGCTACGAGCAGTACTTC. Protein product: CASAHSGGYEQYF.

J is TRBJ2-3 and V is TRBV7-9; TRBD2 might be the D (5 bases). CDR1 and CDR2 (germline): SEHNR, FQNEAQ (reference sequence). V was pared by 5 bases and J by 0 bases, with 18 bases between. The CDR3 has 17 residues. The CDR3 here is CASSRRARLSSTDTQYF. In DNA form, the CDR3 reads TGTGCCAGCAGCCGTAGGGCCCGACTAAGTAGCACAGATACGCAGTATTTT.

A few counts support this clonotype. This rearrangement joins TRBV5-1 to TRBJ2-5; 7 bases align to TRBD2. J was trimmed by 5 bases and V by 2 bases; bases with no gene match: 6. Germline CDR1 and CDR2: SGHRS and YFSETQ. The CDR3 is 14 amino acids. The CDR3 protein is CASSFWDYLETQYF. The DNA of the CDR3 is TGCGCCAGCAGCTTTTGGGACTACCTGGAGACCCAGTACTTC.

This clonotype was seen repeatedly, ten times or more. The chain uses TRBV23-1 and TRBJ2-7; D is undetermined. TRBV23-1 is an ORF, and what it does is uncertain. Trimming pared 4 bases from V and 3 bases from J, leaving 13 bases between. The CDR3 spans 14 residues. CDR3: CASSLGQRDYEQYF. The CDR3 nucleotides read TGCGCCAGCAGTCTAGGCCAAAGGGACTACGAGCAGTACTTC.

This chain joins TRBV19 and TRBJ2-2, with 13 positions matching TRBD2. The germline V gene encodes CDR1 LNHDA and CDR2 SQIVND (reference sequence). The CDR3 extends over 15 amino acids. The V segment lost 7 bases and the J segment 6 bases; nucleotides outside the gene matches: 5. CDR3: CASMGTSGIAGELFF. CDR3 nucleotides: TGTGCCAGTATGGGGACTAGCGGGATCGCCGGGGAGCTGTTTTTT.